The 5 T cell receptor beta chains reported below all come from one sample, sequenced in a study of graft-versus-host responses after intestinal transplantation. TCRdb's copy holds only in-frame clones and misses some; the assay was immunoSEQ multiplex PCR. The data contain about 98,000 clones, approximately 85% of them singletons. This material consisted of PBMCs, taken 255 days after intestinal transplant. Receptor source: a human patient who received an intestinal transplant, so some T cells may come from the graft donor.

The CDR3 sequence is CASRQGWTGELFF. CDR3 DNA: TGTGCCAGCCGGCAGGGGTGGACCGGGGAGCTGTTTTTT. The chain employs TRBV9 and TRBJ2-2; tentatively, D is TRBD1 (6 bases). Germline CDR1 reads SGDLS; CDR2 reads YYNGEE. The CDR3 contains 13 residues. V was trimmed by 7 bases and J by 5 bases, leaving 12 bases between them.

The chain is built from TRBV28 and TRBJ2-7; 7 bases align to TRBD1. CDR3 length: 17 residues. V gave up 8 bases and J gave up 0 bases; unmatched junction bases: 16. Germline CDR1 and CDR2: MDHEN and SYDVKM. The CDR3 reads CASGPWDRDRSSYEQYF. The CDR3 DNA reads TGTGCCAGCGGACCCTGGGACCGGGACAGAAGCTCCTACGAGCAGTACTTC.

The rearrangement joins TRBV5-4 to TRBJ1-2; D possibly corresponds to TRBD1 (5 bases). Trimming removed 0 bases from V and 10 bases from J, with 7 bases in between. CDR1 is SGHNT, CDR2 YYREEE, per germline (reference sequence). The CDR3 spans 11 residues. The CDR3 protein is CASSLARDYTF. The CDR3 DNA is TGTGCCAGCAGCTTGGCCAGGGACTACACCTTC.

The V call is TRBV7-9, the J call TRBJ2-7; D remains unclear. Trimming pared 3 bases from V and 6 bases from J, leaving 6 bases between. Per germline, CDR1 SEHNR and CDR2 FQNEAQ (reference sequence). The CDR3 is 11 residues long. CDR3 coding DNA: TGTGCCAGCAGCTTTAGTTTCGAGCAGTACTTC. Its translation: CASSFSFEQYF.

The chain is built from TRBV18 and TRBJ2-7, with D possibly matching TRBD1 (6 bases). The V gene's germline CDR1 is KGHSH and CDR2 LQKENI. The ends were cut back, 2 bases at V and 12 bases at J, with 17 bases in the middle. The CDR3 runs to 13 residues. The CDR3 bases are TGTGCCAGCTCACCAGAAGGGTTTGGGGGCGCGTACTTC. Protein sequence: CASSPEGFGGAYF.